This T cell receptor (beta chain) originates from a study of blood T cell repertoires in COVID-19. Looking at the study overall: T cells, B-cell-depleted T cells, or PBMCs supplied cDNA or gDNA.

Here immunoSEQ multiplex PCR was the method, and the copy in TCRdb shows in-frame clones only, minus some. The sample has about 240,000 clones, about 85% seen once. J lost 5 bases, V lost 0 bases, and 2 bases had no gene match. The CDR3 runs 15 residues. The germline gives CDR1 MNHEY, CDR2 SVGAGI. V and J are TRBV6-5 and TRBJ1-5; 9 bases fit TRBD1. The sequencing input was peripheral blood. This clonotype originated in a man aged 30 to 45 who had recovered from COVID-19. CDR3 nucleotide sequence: TGTGCCAGCAGTTACTCGACAGGGGGGTATCAGCCCCAGCATTTT. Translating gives CASSYSTGGYQPQHF.